These 26 T cell receptor beta chains share one sample of origin, sequenced in a study of shared clonotypes between healthy human individuals. Positive CCR7 selection of CD45RO-negative cells yielded the naive CD8 cells, and terminally differentiated effector memory CD45RA+ cells were excluded. The repertoire was sequenced with immunoSEQ multiplex PCR; TCRdb's copy has only in-frame clones and lacks some. The table has about 2.2 million clones, under 95% seen once. Input material: naive CD8+ T cells from PBMCs. The receptor source for this set is a man aged 18 to 35 in good health. Some clones in this sample may be carry-over from other donors' samples.

This clone was detected a few times. The chain couples TRBV19 to TRBJ2-1; 7 positions agree with TRBD2. Germline trimming cut 7 bases from V and 6 bases from J; bases unmatched to any gene: 12. The CDR3 has 15 amino acids. From germline, CDR1 is LNHDA and CDR2 SQIVND (reference sequence). In DNA, the CDR3 is TGTGCCAGTACCCGGAGGGGAGGGTCTCTCAATGAGCAGTTCTTC. This gives the protein CASTRRGGSLNEQFF.

The chain recombines TRBV7-6 with TRBJ2-1; D call uncertain. CDR3 length: 14 amino acids. V shed 4 bases and J shed 0 bases, with 7 bases lying between them. The germline CDR1 and CDR2 sequences are SGHVS and FNYEAQ. The CDR3 nucleotides read TGTGCCAGCAGCTCCCTTGGCTCCTACAATGAGCAGTTCTTC. It is translated as CASSSLGSYNEQFF.

This chain links TRBV11-3 with TRBJ2-1, with 9 bases lining up with TRBD2. V lost 5 bases, J lost 2 bases, and 4 bases stayed unmatched. The length of the CDR3 is 15 residues. Per germline, CDR1 SGHNT and CDR2 YENEEA. The CDR3 nucleotides are TGTGCCAGCAGCGCCGTAGCGGGAGCCTACAATGAGCAGTTCTTC. As protein: CASSAVAGAYNEQFF. Supplemented by reference TRBV11-3 and TRBJ2-1, the full variable domain reads EAGVVQSPRYKIIEKKQPVAFWCNPISGHNTLYWYLQNLGQGPELLIRYENEEAVDDSQLPKDRFSAERLKGVDSTLKIQPAELGDSAVYLCASSAVAGAYNEQFFGPGTRLTVL.

The chain links TRBV6-5 to TRBJ2-7; D perhaps matches TRBD2 (7 bases). The CDR3 length is 14 residues. Germline V gene data show CDR1 as MNHEY and CDR2 as SVGAGI. Trimming removed 2 bases at V and 7 bases at J, with 15 bases between. The CDR3: CASSYGRGAREQYF. Written as DNA, the CDR3 is TGTGCCAGCAGTTACGGCCGGGGGGCGCGGGAGCAGTACTTC.

This chain uses TRBV27 with TRBJ2-7; no definite D call. Germline V gene sequence: CDR1 MNHEY, CDR2 SMNVEV (reference sequence). The CDR3 has 12 residues. The germline V and J ends were trimmed by 5 bases and 5 bases, with 10 bases remaining between them. The CDR3 region is CASSTPPDEQYF. The CDR3 nucleotides read TGTGCCAGCAGTACCCCCCCGGACGAGCAGTACTTC.

The J gene is TRBJ2-7, the V gene TRBV7-8; 7 bases agree with TRBD2. CDR1 and CDR2 from the germline V gene are SGHVS and FQNEAQ. Unmatched junction bases numbered 3, after V lost 1 base and J lost 0 bases. The CDR3 runs 15 residues. CDR3 sequence: CASSLGGGSSYEQYF. In nucleotides, the CDR3 is TGTGCCAGCAGCTTAGGGGGCGGGAGCTCCTACGAGCAGTACTTC.

The chain is built from TRBV7-6 and TRBJ1-1; 7 bases align to TRBD1. V gave up 5 bases and J gave up 6 bases; unmatched junction bases: 6. CDR3 length: 13 amino acids. Germline CDR1 is SGHVS and CDR2 is FNYEAQ. The CDR3 region is CASSPWTGPEAFF. CDR3 nucleotides: TGTGCCAGCAGCCCTTGGACAGGACCTGAAGCTTTCTTT.

J is TRBJ1-2 and V is TRBV4-1; D not certain. Germline values: CDR1 MGHRA, CDR2 YSYEKL. V was shortened by 2 bases and J by 8 bases, with 6 bases between the two germline ends. The CDR3 totals 11 residues. CDR3 amino acids: CASSQSAGYTF. In DNA, the CDR3 is TGCGCCAGCAGCCAATCCGCGGGCTACACCTTC.

V usage is TRBV15 and J usage is TRBJ2-1; D call uncertain. The CDR3 is made up of 13 amino acids. V lost 4 bases to trimming and J lost 2 bases, with 6 bases between them. CDR1 is LNHNV and CDR2 is YYDKDF in the germline V gene (reference sequence). CDR3 nucleotide sequence: TGTGCCACCAGCACGTCCGCCTACAATGAGCAGTTCTTC. Translating gives CATSTSAYNEQFF.

Concerning this clone itself: Other DNA variants within this sample encode the same CDR3. V usage is TRBV28 and J usage is TRBJ2-4; 9 bases agree with TRBD1. Trimming removed 6 bases from V and 8 bases from J; junction bases left unmatched: 5. CDR1 and CDR2 from the germline V gene are MDHEN and SYDVKM. The CDR3 has 13 residues. The CDR3 DNA follows: TGTGCCAGCAGCAGAGACAGGGGGGACATTCAGTACTTC. This translates into CASSRDRGDIQYF.

With regard to this clone: Distinct nucleotide sequences in the sample also encode this CDR3. The chain links TRBV27 to TRBJ1-5; D might be TRBD1 (5 bases). The germline CDR1 and CDR2 sequences are MNHEY and SMNVEV (reference sequence). The CDR3 spans 14 residues. V was trimmed by 3 bases and J by 5 bases, leaving 11 bases between them. The CDR3 region is CASSLGGRDQPQHF. CDR3 sequence (DNA): TGTGCCAGCAGTTTGGGGGGGAGGGATCAGCCCCAGCATTTT.

This chain uses TRBV5-1 with TRBJ2-7; 12 nucleotides line up with TRBD1. J lost 5 bases, V lost 2 bases, and 8 bases had no gene match. Looked up from germline, CDR1 is SGHRS and CDR2 is YFSETQ. This CDR3 contains 16 residues. DNA for the CDR3: TGCGCCAGCAGCTTTAGACCGGGACAGGGGGCGGACGAGCAGTACTTC. Translation gives CASSFRPGQGADEQYF.

V and J are TRBV6-5 and TRBJ2-5; tentatively, D is TRBD1 (6 bases). Germline loops: CDR1 MNHEY, CDR2 SVGAGI. Trimming pared 5 bases from V and 0 bases from J, leaving 10 bases between. The CDR3 length is 14 residues. The DNA for the CDR3 is TGTGCCAGCAGTATCCGGGACAACCAAGAGACCCAGTACTTC. It yields the protein CASSIRDNQETQYF.

This sequence joins TRBV27 and TRBJ2-7; a possible D gene is TRBD1 (6 bases). The length of the CDR3 is 12 residues. Trimming pared 5 bases from V and 7 bases from J, leaving 12 bases between. Per the germline V gene, CDR1 is MNHEY and CDR2 is SMNVEV (reference sequence). The CDR3 reads CASSEQGREQYF. For the CDR3, the DNA is TGTGCCAGCAGTGAACAGGGCCGGGAGCAGTACTTC.

A remark on this clone: Other DNA sequences in the sample encode the same CDR3. The rearrangement joins TRBV6-5 to TRBJ2-2; no clear D. This CDR3 contains 13 residues. V lost 0 bases to trimming and J lost 8 bases, with 7 bases between them. CDR1 MNHEY and CDR2 SVGAGI come from the germline V gene. In nucleotides, the CDR3 is TGTGCCAGCAGTTACTCAGAGACAGGGGAGCTGTTTTTT. Translation gives CASSYSETGELFF.

CDR3 bases: TGCAGCGTTGAACAAAACAATGAGCAGTTCTTC. As protein: CSVEQNNEQFF. The chain uses TRBV29-1 and TRBJ2-1; unclear D gene. Trimming took 2 bases from V and 5 from J, leaving 4 bases between them. Germline lookup yields CDR1 SQVTM and CDR2 ANQGSEA. The CDR3 extends over 11 amino acids.

Concerning this clone: One junction end does not reproduce the germline sequence, and a read error may be involved. This chain joins TRBV7-2 and TRBJ1-2, with TRBD1 as a possible D gene (6 bases). This CDR3 is built from 12 residues. Germline V gives CDR1 SGHTA, CDR2 FQGNSA. Here the CDR3 DNA reads TGTGCCAGCAGCTTAGCGCTAGGGACACGGCCCTTC. Translating it yields CASSLALGTRPF.

This clone was observed a single time. V is TRBV29-1 and J is TRBJ2-2; D is possibly TRBD2 (6 bases). In germline, CDR1 is SQVTM, CDR2 ANQGSEA. V lost 5 bases and J 4 bases, leaving 14 bases between the germline ends. The CDR3 length is 14 residues. The CDR3 sequence: CSVLGQGGTGELFF. In DNA form, the CDR3 reads TGCAGCGTTTTAGGCCAGGGAGGCACCGGGGAGCTGTTTTTT.

This rearrangement joins TRBV7-2 to TRBJ2-2, with unresolved D. Germline V gene lookup returns CDR1 SGHTA and CDR2 FQGNSA. The CDR3 length is 15 residues. The V gene lost 5 bases and the J gene lost 4 bases, with 14 bases spanning the gap. CDR3 sequence: CASSILRSTTGELFF. As DNA, the CDR3 is TGTGCCAGCAGCATACTCAGGAGTACCACCGGGGAGCTGTTTTTT.

The CDR3 coding sequence is TGCGCCAGCAGCTATTGGGTCCAAGAGACCCAGTACTTC. It translates to CASSYWVQETQYF. The V call is TRBV5-1, the J call TRBJ2-5; D call uncertain. Trimming stripped 3 bases from V and 1 base from J, with 7 bases between. Germline CDR1 is SGHRS and CDR2 is YFSETQ. The CDR3 runs to 13 residues.

CDR3: CATSRDRAGGSGYTF. CDR3 bases: TGTGCCACCAGCAGAGATAGGGCAGGGGGTAGTGGCTACACCTTC. This sequence joins TRBV15 and TRBJ1-2, with 7 bases identical to TRBD1. After removal of 0 bases from V and 7 bases from J, the junction contained 8 bases not matched to a gene. Germline CDR1 reads LNHNV; CDR2 reads YYDKDF (reference sequence). The length of the CDR3 is 15 residues. Complete variable domain (other parts from reference TRBV15 and TRBJ1-2): DAMVIQNPRYQVTQFGKPVTLSCSQTLNHNVMYWYQQKSSQAPKLLFHYYDKDFNNEADTPDNFQSRRPNTSFCFLDIRSPGLGDTAMYLCATSRDRAGGSGYTFGSGTRLTVV.

The chain couples TRBV5-6 to TRBJ2-7; perhaps TRBD1 as D (6 bases). The CDR3 has 17 amino acids. Germline V lookup: CDR1 SGHDT, CDR2 YYEEEE. V shed 0 bases and J shed 6 bases, with 22 bases lying between them. CDR3 region: CASSLDLRTADLGEQYF. The CDR3, as DNA: TGTGCCAGCAGCTTGGACCTAAGGACAGCTGATTTGGGCGAGCAGTACTTC.

CDR3 DNA: TGTGCCAGCAGCCCGACAGGGAAAACTGAAGCTTTCTTT. Translating it yields CASSPTGKTEAFF. The rearrangement joins TRBV27 to TRBJ1-1; 7 positions match TRBD1. Trimming cost V 6 bases and J 5 bases; bases outside gene matches: 6. This CDR3 has 13 amino acids. Germline CDR1 is MNHEY and CDR2 is SMNVEV (reference sequence).

J is TRBJ1-5 and V is TRBV5-3; a weak D match, TRBD1 (5 bases). TRBV5-3 is flagged as an ORF with uncertain function. This CDR3 is built from 13 residues. V was trimmed by 10 bases and J by 2 bases, leaving 13 bases between them. DNA of the CDR3: TGTGCCCGGAGAGGGGATGGCAATCAGCCCCAGCATTTT. It encodes CARRGDGNQPQHF.

This clone occurred once. J is TRBJ2-3 and V is TRBV27; 10 bases match TRBD2. With 5 bases clipped from V and 2 bases from J, the junction kept 13 bases outside the gene matches. The CDR3 extends over 18 amino acids. The V gene's germline CDR1 is MNHEY and CDR2 SMNVEV (reference sequence). The CDR3 sequence is CASSQTSGVGLDTDTQYF. The CDR3 DNA is TGTGCCAGCAGTCAAACTAGCGGGGTAGGCCTTGACACAGATACGCAGTATTTT.

The rearrangement links TRBV28 to TRBJ2-7, with no clear D. This CDR3 is 14 amino acids long. CDR1 is MDHEN and CDR2 is SYDVKM in the germline V gene. V was shortened by 4 bases and J by 0 bases, with 10 bases between the two germline ends. CDR3 sequence reads: CASSSERSSYEQYF. DNA of the CDR3: TGTGCCAGCAGTTCCGAACGGAGCTCCTACGAGCAGTACTTC.